The present T cell receptor beta chain was sequenced within a study of blood T cell repertoires in COVID-19. The wider study: T cells, B-cell-depleted T cells, or PBMCs provided the cDNA or gDNA that served as material.

Measured with immunoSEQ multiplex PCR; TCRdb has only the in-frame clones, and not every one. This sample has about 75,000 clones, with about 74% found just once. The V and J ends lost 0 bases and 4 bases, in that order; junction bases with no gene match: 4. Per the germline V gene, CDR1 is SGHRS and CDR2 is YFSETQ. This CDR3 has 15 residues. The gene calls are TRBV5-1 and TRBJ2-1; 7 bases map to TRBD1. The sequencing input was peripheral blood. The receptor was derived from a human donor with acute or convalescent COVID-19. The donor label of this sample is uncertain. DNA of the CDR3: TGCGCCAGCAGCTTGGGAGGGACAGAGTACAATGAGCAGTTCTTC. This codes for CASSLGGTEYNEQFF.